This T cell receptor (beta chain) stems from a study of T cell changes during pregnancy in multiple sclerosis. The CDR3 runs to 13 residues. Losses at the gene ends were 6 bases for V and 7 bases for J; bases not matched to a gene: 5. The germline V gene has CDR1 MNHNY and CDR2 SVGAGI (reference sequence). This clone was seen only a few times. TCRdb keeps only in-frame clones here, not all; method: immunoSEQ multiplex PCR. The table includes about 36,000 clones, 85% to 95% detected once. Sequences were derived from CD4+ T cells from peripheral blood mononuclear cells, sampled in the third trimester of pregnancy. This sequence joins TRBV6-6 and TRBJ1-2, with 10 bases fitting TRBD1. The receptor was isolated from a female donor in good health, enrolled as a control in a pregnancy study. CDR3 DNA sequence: TGTGCCAGCAGGACAGGGGGCGCGGGTGGCTACACCTTC. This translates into CASRTGGAGGYTF.